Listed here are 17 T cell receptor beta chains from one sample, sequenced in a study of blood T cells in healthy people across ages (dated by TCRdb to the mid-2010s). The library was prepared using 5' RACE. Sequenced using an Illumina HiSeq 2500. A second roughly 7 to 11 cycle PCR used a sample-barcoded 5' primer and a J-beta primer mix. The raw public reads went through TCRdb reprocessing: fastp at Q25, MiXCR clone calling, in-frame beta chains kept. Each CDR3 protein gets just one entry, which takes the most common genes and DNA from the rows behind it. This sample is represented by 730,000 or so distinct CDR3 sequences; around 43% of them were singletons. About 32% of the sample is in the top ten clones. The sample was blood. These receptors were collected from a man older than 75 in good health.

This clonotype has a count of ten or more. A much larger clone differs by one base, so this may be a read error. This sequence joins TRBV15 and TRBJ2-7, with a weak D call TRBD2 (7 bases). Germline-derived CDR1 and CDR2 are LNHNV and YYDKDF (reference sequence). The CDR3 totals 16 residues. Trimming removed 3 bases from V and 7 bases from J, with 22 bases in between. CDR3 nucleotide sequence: TGTGCCACCAGCAGCGGGGGGCAGGACTACTACAATGAGCAGTACTTC. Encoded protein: CATSSGGQDYYNEQYF.

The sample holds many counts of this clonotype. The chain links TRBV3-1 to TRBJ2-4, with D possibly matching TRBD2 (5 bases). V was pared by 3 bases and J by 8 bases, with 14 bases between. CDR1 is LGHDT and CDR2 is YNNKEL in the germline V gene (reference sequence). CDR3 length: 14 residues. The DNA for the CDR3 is TGTGCCAGCAGCCAGGCCGGAGGCGTCGACATTCAGTACTTC. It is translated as CASSQAGGVDIQYF.

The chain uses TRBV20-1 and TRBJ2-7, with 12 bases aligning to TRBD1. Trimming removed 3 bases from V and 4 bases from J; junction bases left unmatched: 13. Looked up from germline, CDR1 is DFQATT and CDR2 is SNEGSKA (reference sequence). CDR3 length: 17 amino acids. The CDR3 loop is CSARLGVGTGGRYEQYF. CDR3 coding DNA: TGCAGTGCTAGGCTAGGGGTGGGGACAGGGGGCAGATACGAGCAGTACTTC.

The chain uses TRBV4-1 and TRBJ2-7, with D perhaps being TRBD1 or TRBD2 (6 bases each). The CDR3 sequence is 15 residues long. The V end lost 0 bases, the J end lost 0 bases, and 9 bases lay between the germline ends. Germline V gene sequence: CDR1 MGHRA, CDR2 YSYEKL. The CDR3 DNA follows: TGCGCCAGCAGCCAAGAACGGGGGCCCTCCTACGAGCAGTACTTC. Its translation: CASSQERGPSYEQYF.

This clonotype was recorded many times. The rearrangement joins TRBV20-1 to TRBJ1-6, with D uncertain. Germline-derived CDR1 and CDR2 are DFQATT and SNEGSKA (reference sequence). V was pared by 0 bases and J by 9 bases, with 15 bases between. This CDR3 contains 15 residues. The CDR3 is CSARDHGEKGSPLHF. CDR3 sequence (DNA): TGCAGTGCTAGAGATCATGGGGAGAAGGGTTCACCCCTCCACTTT.

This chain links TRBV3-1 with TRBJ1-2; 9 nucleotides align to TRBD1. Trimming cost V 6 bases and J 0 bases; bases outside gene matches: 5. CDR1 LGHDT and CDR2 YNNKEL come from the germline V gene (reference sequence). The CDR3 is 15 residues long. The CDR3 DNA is TGTGCCAGCAGTAAACAGGGGGCCGCTAACTATGGCTACACCTTC. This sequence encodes CASSKQGAANYGYTF.

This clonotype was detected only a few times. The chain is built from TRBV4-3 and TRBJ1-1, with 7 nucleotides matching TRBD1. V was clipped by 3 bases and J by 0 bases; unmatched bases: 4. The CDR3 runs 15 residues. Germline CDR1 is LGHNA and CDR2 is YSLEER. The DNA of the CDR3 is TGCGCCAGCAGCCATAGTGGACAGGTGAACACTGAAGCTTTCTTT. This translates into CASSHSGQVNTEAFF.

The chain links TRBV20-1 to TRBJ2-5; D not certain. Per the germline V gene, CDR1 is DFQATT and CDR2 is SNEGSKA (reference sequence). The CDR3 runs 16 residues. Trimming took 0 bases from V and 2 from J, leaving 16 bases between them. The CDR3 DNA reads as TGCAGTGCTAGAGATCTAGGCCAGTTACTACAAGAGACCCAGTACTTC. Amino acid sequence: CSARDLGQLLQETQYF.

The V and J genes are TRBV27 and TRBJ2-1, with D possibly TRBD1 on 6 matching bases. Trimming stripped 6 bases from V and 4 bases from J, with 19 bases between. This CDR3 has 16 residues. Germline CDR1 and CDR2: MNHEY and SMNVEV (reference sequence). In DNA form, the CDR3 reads TGTGCCAGCAGGTCCAACAGGGCCCCCCCGTACAATGAGCAGTTCTTC. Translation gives CASRSNRAPPYNEQFF.

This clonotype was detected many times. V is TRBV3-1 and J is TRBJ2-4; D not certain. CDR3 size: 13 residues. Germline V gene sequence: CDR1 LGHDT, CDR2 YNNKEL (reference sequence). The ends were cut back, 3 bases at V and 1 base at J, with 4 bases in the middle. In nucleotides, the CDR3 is TGTGCCAGCAGCCAGGGGGCCAAAAACATTCAGTACTTC. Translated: CASSQGAKNIQYF.

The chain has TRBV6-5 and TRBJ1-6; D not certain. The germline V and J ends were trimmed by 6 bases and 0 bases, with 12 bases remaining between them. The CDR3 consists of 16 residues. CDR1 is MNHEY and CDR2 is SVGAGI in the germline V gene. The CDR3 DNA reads TGTGCCAGCAGCACGGGTAGATTCTCCTATAATTCACCCCTCCACTTT. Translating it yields CASSTGRFSYNSPLHF.

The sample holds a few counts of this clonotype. This chain's CDR3 is CSVPDRIAKNIQYF. The CDR3 DNA reads TGCAGTGTTCCGGACAGGATAGCCAAAAACATTCAGTACTTC. The V and J genes are TRBV20-1 and TRBJ2-4; TRBD1 aligns across 7 bases. Per the germline V gene, CDR1 is DFQATT and CDR2 is SNEGSKA (reference sequence). CDR3 length: 14 amino acids. The J segment lost 0 bases and the V segment lost 7 bases, leaving 6 bases of the junction unmatched.

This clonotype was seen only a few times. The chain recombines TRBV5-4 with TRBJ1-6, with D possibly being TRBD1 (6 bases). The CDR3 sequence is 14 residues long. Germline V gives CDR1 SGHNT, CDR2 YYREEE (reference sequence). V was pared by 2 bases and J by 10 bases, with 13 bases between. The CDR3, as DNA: TGTGCCAGCAGCTTCTGGGGGCTAGGGTCACCCCTCCACTTT. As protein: CASSFWGLGSPLHF.

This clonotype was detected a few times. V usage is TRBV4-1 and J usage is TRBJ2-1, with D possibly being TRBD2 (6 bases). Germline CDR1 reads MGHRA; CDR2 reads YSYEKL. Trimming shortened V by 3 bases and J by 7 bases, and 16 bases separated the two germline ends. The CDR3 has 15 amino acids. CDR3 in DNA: TGCGCCAGCAGCCATCCCGCGACTAGGGTAAATGAGCAGTTCTTC. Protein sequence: CASSHPATRVNEQFF.

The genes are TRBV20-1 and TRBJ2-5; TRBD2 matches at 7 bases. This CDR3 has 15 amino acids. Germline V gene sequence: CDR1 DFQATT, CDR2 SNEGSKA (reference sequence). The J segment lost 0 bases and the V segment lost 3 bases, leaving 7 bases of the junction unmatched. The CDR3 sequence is CSARWSGAYQETQYF. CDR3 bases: TGCAGTGCTAGGTGGAGCGGGGCGTACCAAGAGACCCAGTACTTC.

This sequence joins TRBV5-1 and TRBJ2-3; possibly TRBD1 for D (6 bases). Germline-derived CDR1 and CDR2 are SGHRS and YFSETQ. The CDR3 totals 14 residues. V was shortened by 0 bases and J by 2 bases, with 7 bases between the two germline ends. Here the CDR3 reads CASSLEGDTDTQYF. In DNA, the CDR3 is TGCGCCAGCAGCTTGGAGGGGGACACAGATACGCAGTATTTT.

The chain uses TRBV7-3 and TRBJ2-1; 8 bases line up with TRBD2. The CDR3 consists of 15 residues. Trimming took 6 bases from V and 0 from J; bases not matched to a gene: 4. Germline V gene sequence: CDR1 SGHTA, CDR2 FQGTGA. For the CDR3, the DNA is TGTGCCAGCAGTGGCACTAGCGGCTCCTACAATGAGCAGTTCTTC. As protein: CASSGTSGSYNEQFF.